The T cell receptor (beta chain) described here comes from a study of CD8+ T cells in alopecia areata. Treatment of the sample: oral pan-JAK inhibitor, 5-10 mg twice daily. Extracted RNA was reverse transcribed, and the resulting cDNA served as sequencing template. Clones were sequenced by immunoSEQ multiplex PCR, and TCRdb holds only the in-frame ones, with some missing. The table shows approximately 200,000 clones, with 60% to 70% occurring only once. The CDR3 consists of 14 residues. The junction had 5 bases not matched to a gene; V was cut back by 3 bases and J by 2 bases. Germline CDR1 is GTSNPN and CDR2 is SVGIG (reference sequence).

The V gene is TRBV30, the J gene TRBJ2-7, with 9 nucleotides matching TRBD1. This sequence was found in a human donor with alopecia areata. The input for sequencing was CD4+ T cells sorted from blood, taken at week 4, from a patient treated with tofacitinib. This CDR3 reads CAWSGGTGPYEQYF. CDR3 sequence (DNA): TGTGCCTGGAGCGGTGGGACAGGGCCCTACGAGCAGTACTTC.